The TCR beta chain under discussion was sequenced for a study of blood T cell repertoires in COVID-19. The assay was immunoSEQ multiplex PCR, and TCRdb's table has in-frame clones only and misses some. Of 300,000 to 400,000 clones in the sample, roughly 86% were seen once. This CDR3 is built from 15 residues. V lost 5 bases to trimming and J lost 1 base, with 13 bases between them. CDR1 LGHNA and CDR2 YNFKEQ come from the germline V gene. The source material was peripheral blood. The receptor was derived from a man aged 30 to 45 with COVID-19, enrolled during active disease. The V gene is TRBV4-2, the J gene TRBJ2-3, with a tentative D call TRBD2 (6 bases). CDR3 amino acids: CASSDRASGTDTQYF. The CDR3 DNA reads TGTGCCAGCAGCGACCGGGCTAGCGGCACAGATACGCAGTATTTT.